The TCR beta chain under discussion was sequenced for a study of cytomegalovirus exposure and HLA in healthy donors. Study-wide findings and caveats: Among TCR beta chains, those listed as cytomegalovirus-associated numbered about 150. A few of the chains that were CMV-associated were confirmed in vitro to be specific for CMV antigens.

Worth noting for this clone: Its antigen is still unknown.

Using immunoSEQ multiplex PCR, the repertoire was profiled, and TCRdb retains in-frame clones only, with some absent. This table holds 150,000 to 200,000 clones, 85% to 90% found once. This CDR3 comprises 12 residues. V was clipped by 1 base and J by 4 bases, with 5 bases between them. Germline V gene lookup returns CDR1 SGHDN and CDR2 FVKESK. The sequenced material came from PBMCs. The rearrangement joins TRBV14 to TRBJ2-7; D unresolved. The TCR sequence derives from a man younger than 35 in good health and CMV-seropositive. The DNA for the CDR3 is TGTGCCAGCAGCCAAGTCCGGTACGAGCAGTACTTC. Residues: CASSQVRYEQYF.